Listed below are T cell receptor beta chains from one sample, sequenced in a study of Ad26.COV2.S vaccination and SARS-CoV-2 variants. Clones were sequenced by immunoSEQ multiplex PCR, and TCRdb holds only the in-frame ones, with some missing. The sample includes about 400,000 clones, roughly 90% seen only once; the top ten take 1.5% to 2%. Source: peripheral blood, taken in a trial of Ad26.COV2.S vaccine versus placebo. The receptors were sampled from a person between 18 and 65 years old who received the Ad26.COV2.S COVID-19 vaccine or a placebo. Both conserved end residues are part of each CDR3. Each record gives: clone size, D gene, V gene, J gene, CDR3 DNA, CDR3 protein. D genes are given only for firm matches. Size tells how often a clone was seen (once, few, many) or the class of an expanded clone, and some rows leave it out.

.	.	TRBV20-1	TRBJ1-1	TGCAGTGCTAGTCTGATGAACACTGAAGCTTTCTTT	CSASLMNTEAFF
.	TRBD1	TRBV5-4	TRBJ1-4	TGTGCCAGCAGCTCCCGACCCGGACAGGGGGTGGGAGAAAAACTGTTTTTT	CASSSRPGQGVGEKLFF
.	TRBD2	TRBV5-8	TRBJ2-1	TGTGCCAGCAGCCGTGGGACTAGCGGGGGGTACAATGAGCAGTTCTTC	CASSRGTSGGYNEQFF
.	.	TRBV11-3	TRBJ2-4	TGTGCCAGCAGCGCACTAGCCAGTACCAAAAACATTCAGTACTTC	CASSALASTKNIQYF
.	.	TRBV6-2/TRBV6-3	TRBJ2-2	TGTGCCAGCAGTAATCGACACCGTTACACCGGGGAGCTGTTTTTT	CASSNRHRYTGELFF
.	TRBD2	TRBV24-1	TRBJ2-1	TGTGCCACCAGTGATATCCGGACTAGCGGGAGACTTACCTACAATGAGCAGTTCTTC	CATSDIRTSGRLTYNEQFF
.	TRBD2	TRBV5-4	TRBJ2-1	TGTGCCAGCAGCTTTGCCGGGTCCGCGGGAGGGAGTTACAATGAGCAGTTCTTC	CASSFAGSAGGSYNEQFF
.	TRBD2	TRBV9	TRBJ2-7	TGTGCCAGCAGCCCCCGGGTAGCGGGAACCTACGAGCAGTACTTC	CASSPRVAGTYEQYF
.	.	TRBV28	TRBJ2-5	TGTGCCAGCAGTTGGTCTACGTACCAAGAGACCCAGTACTTC	CASSWSTYQETQYF
.	.	TRBV6-5	TRBJ2-7	TGTGCCAGCAGCTGGGGGGATAACGGCGAGCAGTACTTC	CASSWGDNGEQYF
.	.	TRBV9	TRBJ1-3	TGTGCCAGCAGCTCCGGAGGGACGTCTGGAAACACCATATATTTT	CASSSGGTSGNTIYF
.	.	TRBV28	TRBJ2-7	TGTGCCAGCAGTTTACGAGGGGCGACCTACGAGCAGTACTTC	CASSLRGATYEQYF
.	TRBD2	TRBV13	TRBJ2-7	TGTGCCAGCAGCCCCCGGACTAGCGGGAGGTACGAGCAGTACTTC	CASSPRTSGRYEQYF
.	TRBD1	TRBV7-9	TRBJ2-3	TGTGCCAGCAGCTTAGCGGGGACAGGCAACACAGATACGCAGTATTTT	CASSLAGTGNTDTQYF
.	TRBD1	TRBV5-1	TRBJ1-4	TGCGCCAGCAGCTTGTCGGGACAGCTCCGCGAAAAACTGTTTTTT	CASSLSGQLREKLFF
.	.	TRBV5-1	TRBJ2-1	TGCGCCAGCAGGTACGGATACTCCTACAATGAGCAGTTCTTC	CASRYGYSYNEQFF
.	.	TRBV13	TRBJ2-7	TGTGCCAGCAGCTGGAAGGGCGCCCAGGAGGACGAGCAGTACTTC	CASSWKGAQEDEQYF
.	.	TRBV2	TRBJ1-1	TGTGCCAGCAGTTCCGGGGGACAGAACACTGAAGCTTTCTTT	CASSSGGQNTEAFF
.	.	TRBV19	TRBJ1-4	TGTGCCAGTAGTGTGGAGCCTTTGGCAACTAATGAAAAACTGTTTTTT	CASSVEPLATNEKLFF
.	.	TRBV7-9	TRBJ1-5	TGTGCCAGCAGCTTTTCCGGGCCCCAGCATTTT	CASSFSGPQHF
.	.	TRBV30	TRBJ2-1	TGTGCCTGGAACCGCGGTGCGTACAATGAGCAGTTCTTC	CAWNRGAYNEQFF
.	TRBD2	TRBV28	TRBJ2-5	TGTGCCAGCAGTTTGGGCGGGGGAAGAGAGACCCAGTACTTC	CASSLGGGRETQYF
few	.	TRBV6-2/TRBV6-3	TRBJ2-7	TGTGCCAGCAGTGACGGCTACGAGCAGTACTTC	CASSDGYEQYF
.	.	TRBV19	TRBJ2-2	TGTGCCAGCTTCCCGGGCCAAGGGGCCGGGGAGCTGTTTTTT	CASFPGQGAGELFF
.	.	TRBV9	TRBJ2-3	TGTGCCAGCAGCGTAGATATGGCCTCAGATACGCAGTATTTT	CASSVDMASDTQYF
once	TRBD1	TRBV5-6	TRBJ2-5	TGTGCCAGCAGCTTGAGGACAGGGGGAGTCGAGACCCAGTACTTC	CASSLRTGGVETQYF
.	TRBD1	TRBV6-1	TRBJ1-5	TGTGCCAGCAGTGGGAGGGGGCAGGGGGCGCATCAGCCCCAGCATTTT	CASSGRGQGAHQPQHF
once	.	TRBV28	TRBJ2-7	TGTGCCAGCATCGACAGGTCCTCCTACGAGCAGTACTTC	CASIDRSSYEQYF